The TCR beta chain described here comes from a study of blood T cell repertoires in COVID-19. In the study overall: Italy, Spain and the United States were the sources of the convalescent and acute COVID-19 samples. From T cells, B-cell-depleted T cells, or PBMCs came the material, which was cDNA or gDNA.

Germline lookup yields CDR1 SGHRS and CDR2 YFSETQ. The junction had 13 bases not matched to a gene; V was cut back by 2 bases and J by 5 bases. The CDR3 loop spans 17 amino acids. How the authors handled the data: The authors estimated nucleated cell counts from reference gene primer amplification. TCRdb keeps only in-frame clones here, not all; method: immunoSEQ multiplex PCR. V, J and clone size derive from that table, while D and trimming were established from the DNA sequence. Here the sample spans some 11,000 clones, about 83% being singletons. The sequenced sample was peripheral blood. This receptor was taken from a man aged 50 to 60 with active COVID-19. The genes are TRBV5-1 and TRBJ2-1; 7 bases agree with TRBD2. The CDR3 sequence is CASSFRGTIATNNEQFF. The DNA for the CDR3 is TGCGCCAGCAGCTTCAGAGGGACTATAGCGACTAACAATGAGCAGTTCTTC.